This T cell receptor (beta chain) was captured by sequencing in a study of T cell responses to AZD1222 COVID-19 vaccine. Points on this clone: Its matching antigen is unknown.

Repertoires were generated with immunoSEQ multiplex PCR, while TCRdb's copy carries only in-frame clones and drops some. The sample lists 95,000 to 150,000 clones; about nine tenths were seen once. Study findings and constraints: Regions left unmutated in variants are reportedly the target of nearly half of spike-specific TCRs. Sampling that yielded the repertoires occurred only after the peak T cell response. Among AZD1222 vaccinees, only six were seropositive at baseline. White British donors predominated, females outnumbered males, and clonal diversity was possibly underestimated.

The input for sequencing was peripheral blood, taken on day 0 of AZD1222 vaccination. This TCR was recovered from an adult in good health.

The chain's CDR3 is CASSVGGRATSGLNEQFF. CDR3 nucleotides: TGTGCCAGCAGCGTAGGGGGACGAGCGACTAGCGGGTTGAATGAGCAGTTCTTC. The chain has TRBV9 and TRBJ2-1, with 10 bases matching TRBD2. The CDR3 sequence is 18 residues long. Germline lookup yields CDR1 SGDLS and CDR2 YYNGEE. Trimming removed 0 bases from V and 7 bases from J; junction bases left unmatched: 13.